This passage covers 5 T cell receptor beta chains from one sample sequenced in a study of T cell responses to AZD1222 COVID-19 vaccine. Assay used: immunoSEQ multiplex PCR; TCRdb lists only in-frame clones, some missing. The sample has 150,000 to 170,000 clones, roughly 90% seen once; the top ten hold approximately 17%. Sequences were derived from peripheral blood, sampled on day 0 of AZD1222 vaccination. The receptors were gathered from an adult in good health.

The rearrangement uses TRBV10-2 and TRBJ2-7; D is possibly TRBD1 (6 bases). This CDR3 contains 14 residues. The V end lost 7 bases, the J end lost 4 bases, and 17 bases lay between the germline ends. The V gene's germline CDR1 is WSHSY and CDR2 SAAADI. The DNA for the CDR3 is TGCGCCAGCATGGGCCTGGGGGCCGGGTACGAGCAGTACTTC. Protein sequence: CASMGLGAGYEQYF.

V usage is TRBV11-3 and J usage is TRBJ2-1, with a weak D call TRBD1 (6 bases). Germline V CDR1 and CDR2: SGHNT, YENEEA. V was shortened by 1 base and J by 10 bases, with 29 bases between the two germline ends. CDR3 length: 19 amino acids. The CDR3, as DNA: TGTGCCAGCAGCTTAGCCAGTGCGCTACAGGGCTTGGCGACTCAAGAGCAGTTCTTC. It translates to CASSLASALQGLATQEQFF.

The chain joins TRBV5-1 to TRBJ1-2; TRBD1 aligns across 7 bases. Germline V CDR1 and CDR2: SGHRS, YFSETQ. The CDR3 consists of 15 residues. V shed 3 bases, J shed 3 bases, and the junction held 8 bases outside the gene matches. The CDR3 nucleotides read TGCGCCAGCAGCTACGGAGCCGGGACAGACTATGGCTACACCTTC. Its translation: CASSYGAGTDYGYTF.

The rearrangement joins TRBV4-1 to TRBJ2-3; no definite D call. Germline lookup yields CDR1 MGHRA and CDR2 YSYEKL. V lost 1 base to trimming and J lost 0 bases, with 5 bases between them. This CDR3 has 14 amino acids. The CDR3 bases are TGCGCCAGCAGCCAAGTACACAGCACAGATACGCAGTATTTT. Its protein is CASSQVHSTDTQYF.

This clone was observed a few times. This sequence joins TRBV11-3 and TRBJ2-1; the D is unclear. The CDR3 totals 14 residues. Trimming shortened V by 4 bases and J by 1 base, and 8 bases separated the two germline ends. The germline V gene encodes CDR1 SGHNT and CDR2 YENEEA. The CDR3 sequence is CASSSQSSYNEQFF. As DNA, the CDR3 is TGTGCCAGCAGCTCCCAGTCTTCCTACAATGAGCAGTTCTTC.